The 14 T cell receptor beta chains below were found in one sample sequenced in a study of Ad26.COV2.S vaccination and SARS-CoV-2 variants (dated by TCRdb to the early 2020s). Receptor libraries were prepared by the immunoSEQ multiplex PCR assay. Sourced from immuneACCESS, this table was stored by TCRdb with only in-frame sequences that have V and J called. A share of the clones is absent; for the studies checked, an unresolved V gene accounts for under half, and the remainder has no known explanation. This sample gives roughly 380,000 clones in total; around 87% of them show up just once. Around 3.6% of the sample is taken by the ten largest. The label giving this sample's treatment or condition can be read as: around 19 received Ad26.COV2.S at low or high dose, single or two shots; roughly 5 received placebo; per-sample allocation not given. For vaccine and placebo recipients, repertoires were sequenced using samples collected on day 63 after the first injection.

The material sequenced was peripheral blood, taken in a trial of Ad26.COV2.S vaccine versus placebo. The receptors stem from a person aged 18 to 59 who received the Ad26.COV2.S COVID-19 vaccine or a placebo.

The CDR3 reads CASSLTGTSGGAGTGELFF. The CDR3 DNA sequence: TGTGCCAGCAGTCTCACCGGGACTAGCGGGGGGGCAGGTACCGGGGAGCTGTTTTTT. The genes are TRBV6-6 and TRBJ2-2; 16 positions agree with TRBD2. Germline CDR1 and CDR2: MNHNY and SVGAGI (reference sequence). The V segment lost 5 bases and the J segment 5 bases; nucleotides outside the gene matches: 11. The CDR3 spans 19 residues.

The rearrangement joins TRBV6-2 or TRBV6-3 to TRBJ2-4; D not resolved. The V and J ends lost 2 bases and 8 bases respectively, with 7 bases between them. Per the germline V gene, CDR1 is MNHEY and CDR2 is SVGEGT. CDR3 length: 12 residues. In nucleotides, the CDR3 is TGTGCCAGCAGTTACGGTTCGGACATTCAGTACTTC. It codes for CASSYGSDIQYF.

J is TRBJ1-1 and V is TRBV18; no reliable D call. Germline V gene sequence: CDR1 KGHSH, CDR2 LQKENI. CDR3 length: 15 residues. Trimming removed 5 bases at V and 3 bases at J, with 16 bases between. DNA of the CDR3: TGTGCCAGCTCAAACTGGAGGCTTTTGGACACTGAAGCTTTCTTT. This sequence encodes CASSNWRLLDTEAFF.

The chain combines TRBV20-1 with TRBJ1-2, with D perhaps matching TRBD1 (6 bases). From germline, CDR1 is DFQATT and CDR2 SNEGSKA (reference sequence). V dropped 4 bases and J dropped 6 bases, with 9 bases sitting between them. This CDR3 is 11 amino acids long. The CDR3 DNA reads TGCAGTGCTATGGGGGGGCATGGCTACACCTTC. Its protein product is CSAMGGHGYTF.

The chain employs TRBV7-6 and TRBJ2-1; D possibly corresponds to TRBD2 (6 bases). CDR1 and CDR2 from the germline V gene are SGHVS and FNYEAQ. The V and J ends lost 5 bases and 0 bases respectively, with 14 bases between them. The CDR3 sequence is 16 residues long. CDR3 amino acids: CASSRGTASSYNEQFF. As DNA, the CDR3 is TGTGCCAGCAGCCGCGGGACGGCATCCTCCTACAATGAGCAGTTCTTC.

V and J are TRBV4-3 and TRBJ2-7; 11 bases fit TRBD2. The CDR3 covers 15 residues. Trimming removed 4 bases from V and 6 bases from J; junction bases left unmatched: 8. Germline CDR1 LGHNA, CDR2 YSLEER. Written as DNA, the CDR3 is TGCGCCAGCAGCCCGCTAGCGGGGGGCCCGGGCGAGCAGTACTTC. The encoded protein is CASSPLAGGPGEQYF.

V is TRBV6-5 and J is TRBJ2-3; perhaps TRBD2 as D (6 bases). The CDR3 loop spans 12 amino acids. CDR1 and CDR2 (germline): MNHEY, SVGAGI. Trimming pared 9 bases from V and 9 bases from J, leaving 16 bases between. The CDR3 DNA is TGTGCCAGTAGTAAGTGGGGGGAGACGCAGTATTTT. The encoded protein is CASSKWGETQYF.

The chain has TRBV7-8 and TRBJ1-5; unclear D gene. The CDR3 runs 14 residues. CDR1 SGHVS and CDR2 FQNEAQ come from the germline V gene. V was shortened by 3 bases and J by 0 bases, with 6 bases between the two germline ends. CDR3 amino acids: CASSFQYSNQPQHF. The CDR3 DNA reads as TGTGCCAGCAGCTTCCAGTATAGCAATCAGCCCCAGCATTTT.

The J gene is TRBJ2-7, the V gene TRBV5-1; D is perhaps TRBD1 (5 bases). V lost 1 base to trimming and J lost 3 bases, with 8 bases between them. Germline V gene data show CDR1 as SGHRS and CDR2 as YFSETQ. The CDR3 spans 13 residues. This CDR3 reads CASSLSQGYEQYF. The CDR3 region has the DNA TGCGCCAGCAGCTTGTCCCAGGGCTACGAGCAGTACTTC.

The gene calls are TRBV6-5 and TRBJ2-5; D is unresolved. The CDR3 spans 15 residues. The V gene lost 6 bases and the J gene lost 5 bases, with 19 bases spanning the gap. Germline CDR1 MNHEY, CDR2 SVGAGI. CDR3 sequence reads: CASRILGFPGETQYF. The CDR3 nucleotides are TGTGCCAGCAGGATCCTGGGCTTTCCTGGGGAGACCCAGTACTTC.

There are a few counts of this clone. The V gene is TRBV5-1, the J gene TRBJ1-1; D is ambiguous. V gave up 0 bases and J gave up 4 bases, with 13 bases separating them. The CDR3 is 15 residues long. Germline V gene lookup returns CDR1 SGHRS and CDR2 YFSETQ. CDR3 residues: CASSLVFDGGTEAFF. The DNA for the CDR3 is TGCGCCAGCAGCTTGGTCTTCGACGGAGGCACTGAAGCTTTCTTT.

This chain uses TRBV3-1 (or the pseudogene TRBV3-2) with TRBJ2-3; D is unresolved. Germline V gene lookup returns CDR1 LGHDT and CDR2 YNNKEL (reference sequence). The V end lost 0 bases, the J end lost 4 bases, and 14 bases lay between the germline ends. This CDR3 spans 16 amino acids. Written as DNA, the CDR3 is TGTGCCAGCAGCCAAGATTCGTCACAGTGGGCAGATACGCAGTATTTT. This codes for CASSQDSSQWADTQYF.

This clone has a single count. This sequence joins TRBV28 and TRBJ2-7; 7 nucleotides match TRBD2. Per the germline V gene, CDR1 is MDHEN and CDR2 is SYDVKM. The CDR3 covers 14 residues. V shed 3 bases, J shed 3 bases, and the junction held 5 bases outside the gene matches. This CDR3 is CASSFFSSGYEQYF. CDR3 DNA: TGTGCCAGCAGTTTTTTTTCTAGCGGCTACGAGCAGTACTTC.

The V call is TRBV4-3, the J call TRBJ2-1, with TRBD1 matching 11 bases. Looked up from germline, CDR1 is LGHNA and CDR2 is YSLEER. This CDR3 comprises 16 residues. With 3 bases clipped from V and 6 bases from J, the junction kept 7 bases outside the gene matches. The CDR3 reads CASSQATGTGGNEQFF. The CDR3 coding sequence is TGCGCCAGCAGCCAGGCCACCGGGACAGGGGGCAATGAGCAGTTCTTC.